This T cell receptor (beta chain) was sequenced for a study of blood T cell repertoires in COVID-19. Turning to the study itself: T cells, B-cell-depleted T cells, or PBMCs supplied cDNA or gDNA.

A word on this clone: The same CDR3 arises from other DNA sequences in this sample as well.

The CDR3 has 13 amino acids. J lost 4 bases, V lost 3 bases, and 2 bases had no gene match. Those enrolled, adults aged about 18 to 95 years, came from fewer than 25 US areas. Original handling: Cell counts per sample came from amplifying reference gene primers. Using immunoSEQ multiplex PCR, the repertoire was profiled, and TCRdb retains in-frame clones only, with some absent. D and trimming come from the DNA, and the V and J calls and clone size come from that table. The sample has about 380,000 clones, more than 70% seen once. The TCR was taken from a woman aged 18-35 years who had recovered from COVID-19. The rearrangement joins TRBV12-3 or TRBV12-4 to TRBJ2-7, with TRBD1 matching 8 bases. Sequencing was carried out using PBMCs or T cells enriched from blood (not recorded which). The CDR3 coding sequence is TGTGCCAGCAGTTTCGGACAGGGATACGAGCAGTACTTC. This sequence encodes CASSFGQGYEQYF.